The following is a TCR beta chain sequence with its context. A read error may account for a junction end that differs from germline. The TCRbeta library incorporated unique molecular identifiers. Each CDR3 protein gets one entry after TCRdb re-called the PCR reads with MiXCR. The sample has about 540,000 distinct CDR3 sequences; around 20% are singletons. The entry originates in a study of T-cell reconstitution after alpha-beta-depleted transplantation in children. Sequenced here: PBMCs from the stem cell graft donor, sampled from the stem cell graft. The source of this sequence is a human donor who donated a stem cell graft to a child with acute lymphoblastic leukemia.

The CDR3 DNA follows: TGTGCCACCAGTGATTTATTTGCGGGAGGGCAAGATACCCAGTACTTC. Translated: CATSDLFAGGQDTQYF. V usage is TRBV24-1 and J usage is TRBJ2-5; 9 nucleotides match TRBD2. The germline V gene has CDR1 KGHDR and CDR2 SFDVKD. This CDR3 contains 16 residues.